This T cell receptor (beta chain) was recovered during a study of tumor-infiltrating lymphocytes in primary liver carcinoma (dated by TCRdb to 2016 to 2017). As for the study more broadly: A few patients with histopathologically diagnosed primary liver carcinoma underwent surgical resection in China between November 2015 and March 2016. Of the five patients, three men and two women aged 30 to 69 years, four had hepatocellular carcinoma and one had combined HCC and intrahepatic cholangiocarcinoma. Tumors of the five patients were stage T1-T3 N0M0 with maximum diameters of roughly 4 to 11 cm. Each sample produced about 3.5 to 8 million productive TCRbeta reads, and read depth showed no significant difference between tissue types. Across five regions of each liver tumor, along with adjacent normal tissue and blood, the study brought together TCRbeta repertoire sequencing, expression microarrays and whole-exome sequencing. TCRbeta repertoire sequencing covered 35 or so specimens from 5 patients: around 25 tumor regions, 5 adjacent noncancerous liver tissues and 5 peripheral blood samples. Technical replicate repertoires showed high reproducibility, with mean shared-clone rates roughly 0.87 and correlation coefficients above 0.95.

Overall study outcomes, separate from this receptor: Only 4 to 6 patients were included in the study, and the authors note that the findings should be validated in a larger study. Consistent with antigen-driven expansion, pairs of tumor regions showed higher repertoire overlap (mean roughly 35%) than either tumor-adjacent pairs (around 17%) or tumor-blood pairs (about 15%). Because the samples were bulk and unsorted, CD4+ and CD8+ T cell repertoires could not be compared. Only the TCR beta chain was sequenced, which likely underestimates true repertoire diversity because unpaired alpha chains were not captured. Compared with blood, tumors had a significantly larger share of the repertoire taken up by the top 250 clones (p = 0.039).

Blood RNA was extracted from unsorted whole blood using TRIzol reagent, and germline DNA was obtained with the DNeasy Blood & Tissue kit. Patients had chronic HBV infection and were treatment-naive at sampling. Before surgery, 3 to 5 milliliters of peripheral blood were drawn into K2EDTA tubes. This clonotype showed up many times. Its binding antigen is unknown. Within one base of it there is no much larger clone, and no base qualities were kept. A constant-region primer and ProtoScript II reverse transcriptase were used to reverse-transcribe TCRbeta-specific cDNA from around 540 ng total RNA. The TCRbeta libraries were prepared through three rounds of nested multiplex PCR following a slightly modified ARM-PCR procedure. Each of the first two PCR rounds ran for roughly 9 cycles using multiplex TRBV1-TRBV30 forward primers together with a Cbeta reverse primer. Sample barcodes and Illumina adapters were added in a final 25-cycle PCR using Deep VentR polymerase. Before sequencing, amplicons between 200 and 500 bp were purified from gel using a QIAquick gel extraction kit. The TCRbeta amplicons were sequenced with 250-bp paired-end reads on an Illumina HiSeq 2500. In the original analysis: Quality trimming of reads was performed with Trimmomatic v0.33, and paired reads were merged with FLASH v1.2.11 so that full CDR3 sequences could be recovered. MiGEC v1.2.1b assigned V, D and J germline segments to the rearranged TCRbeta sequences. Clonotype statistics and Shannon-Wiener diversity indices were computed with VDJtools v1.0.0. Except for diversity analysis, only each sample's 250 most abundant clonotypes were used in subsequent analyses to reduce sampling bias. The public reads were reprocessed in TCRdb via fastp at Q25 and MiXCR, keeping in-frame beta chains. Rows are unified per CDR3 protein, each entry keeping the most common DNA and genes. It is TCRdb's table, rather than the study itself, that gives the V and J calls and clone size. This sample lists approximately 300,000 distinct CDR3 sequences; roughly 60% were detected once. Clones ranked in the top ten supply roughly 9% of the sample.

Reading from cysteine to phenylalanine, the CDR3 counts 14 amino acids. Only the CDR3 portion is preserved as DNA: 42 bases, with reading frame beginning at the first base. CDR1 SGHRS and CDR2 YFSETQ are derived from the germline V gene. V is pared back by 1 base and J by 7 bases, with 11 bases lying between the germline termini. Sequenced sample: peripheral blood. The chain is made from TRBV5-1 and TRBJ2-2; the D gene is possibly TRBD1, with 6 bases matching. This TCR was sampled from a man in his forties or fifties with primary liver carcinoma and hepatitis B virus infection. DNA sequence: TGCGCCAGCAGCTTGTTACAGGGAGACGGGGAGCTGTTTTTT. Translated, this is CASSLLQGDGELFF.